This T cell receptor (beta chain) was sequenced during a study of early T cells in non-severe SARS-CoV-2 infection (dated by TCRdb to the early 2020s). Regarding the research as a whole: Bulk RNA from unsorted whole blood was used for TCR sequencing, so alpha and beta chains could not be paired. What the work shows at the level of the full study, not this receptor alone: Matching against VDJdb was skewed toward anti-spike CD8 responses, likely underestimated virus-specific expansions, and missed private and CD4 specificities.

The germline V gene supplies CDR1 SGHTA and CDR2 FQGTGA. The cysteine opens and the phenylalanine closes a CDR3 of 13 amino acids. Left in the record is the CDR3 DNA by itself, 39 bases read in frame from the first base. V trim: 5 bases; J trim: 10 bases; unmatched bases: 7. This was a case-control study nested in a cohort of healthcare workers in London, UK, who had nasopharyngeal swab PCR tests and blood samples taken every week. Between 23 and 31 March 2020, the week of the UK lockdown, healthcare workers were enrolled and then followed up weekly for as long as 16 weeks. Library construction relied on 5' RACE. The run used a NextSeq 500. The TCR library protocol attached unique molecular identifiers to individual cDNA molecules to correct for sequencing error and PCR bias. Sequencing covered both TCR alpha and beta chains, and within each sample the abundances of alpha and beta sequences were tightly co-correlated. The authors' pipeline ran thus. Decombinator V4 was used to annotate TCR sequences for V gene, J gene and CDR3. TCRs were defined as expanded if a significant change between any two time points was detected under a Poisson model with p below 0.0001. Abundances of TCRs were expressed as counts per million after normalisation to the total number of TCRs sequenced in each sample. TRAV1-2 paired with TRAJ12, TRAJ20 or TRAJ33 defined MAIT TCRs, while TRAV10 paired with TRAJ18 defined iNKT TCRs. VDJdb, accessed on 1 November 2021, was searched for TCRs annotated for CMV, EBV and SARS-CoV-2, and TCRs annotated for more than one antigen were excluded. In-frame beta chains were kept once TCRdb had trimmed the public reads at Q25 with fastp and called clones with MiXCR. Rows are unified per CDR3 protein, each entry keeping the most common DNA and genes. What appears here as the V and J calls and clone size reflects TCRdb's work, not the paper's. Counted in this sample were more than 25,000 distinct CDR3 sequences; 4.5% to 5.5% of them appeared once. Jointly, the top ten make up about 2.7% of the sample.

There are a few counts of this clonotype. Its antigen remains undetermined. No base qualities exist here, and no much larger clone lies one base off it. This TCR derives from an adult who was a healthcare worker with PCR-confirmed SARS-CoV-2 infection or an uninfected control (not recorded which). The specimen sequenced was whole blood. This sequence uses TRBV7-3 and TRBJ2-1; 8 central nucleotides agree with TRBD1. The sequence in DNA is TGTGCCAGCAGCGCCCGGACAGGGACAGAGCAGTTCTTC. Its translation reads: CASSARTGTEQFF.